The rows below give T cell receptor beta chains drawn from one sample of a study of T-cell reconstitution after alpha-beta-depleted transplantation in children. TCRdb redid the calling of the PCR reads with MiXCR, one entry per CDR3 protein. The sample shows some 440,000 distinct CDR3 sequences, roughly 17% of them seen only once. Source: PBMCs, mostly from graft donor cells, taken 360 days after TCRalphabeta/CD19-depleted stem cell transplant. The source of these receptors is a boy in the first two years of life who had a stem cell transplant for Wiskott-Aldrich syndrome, so the T cells may come from the graft donor. Each CDR3 is given with its conserved first and last residue. Fields, in order: J gene, V gene, clone size, D gene, CDR3 protein, CDR3 DNA. A D gene is named only where the DNA matches it firmly. Rows give clone size only sometimes, using once, few, many, or a class for an expanded clone.

TRBJ2-3 TRBV20-1 NA NA CSASRAGLEADTQYF TGCAGTGCTAGCCGGGCGGGATTAGAGGCAGATACGCAGTATTTT
TRBJ2-3 TRBV15 NA TRBD1 CATSRDPQTGGDTQYF TGTGCCACCAGCAGAGATCCTCAGACAGGGGGCGATACGCAGTATTTT
TRBJ1-1 TRBV23-1 NA NA CASSADTEAFF TGCGCCAGCAGCGCAGACACTGAAGCTTTCTTT
TRBJ2-2 TRBV2 NA TRBD1 CASSRGQVSTGELFF TGTGCCAGCAGCCGGGGACAGGTCAGCACCGGGGAGCTGTTTTTT
TRBJ2-5 TRBV7-2 few TRBD2 CASSRSGRPRETQYF TGTGCCAGCAGCCGTAGCGGGCGGCCCCGGGAGACCCAGTACTTC
TRBJ2-1 TRBV2 many NA CATRDNLYNEQFF TGTGCCACCCGGGACAACCTGTACAATGAGCAGTTCTTC
TRBJ1-2 TRBV7-9 few TRBD1 CASSQPPGQGANYGYTF TGTGCCAGCAGCCAGCCTCCGGGACAGGGGGCTAACTATGGCTACACCTTC
TRBJ2-4 TRBV27 few TRBD2 CASRTSGRMVLYF TGTGCCAGCAGGACTAGCGGGCGGATGGTGCTGTACTTC
TRBJ2-1 TRBV4-3 few NA CASSQERGLDDYNEQFF TGCGCCAGCAGCCAAGAGAGGGGACTGGATGATTACAATGAGCAGTTCTTC
TRBJ2-7 TRBV20-1 many NA CSASQVYEQYF TGCAGTGCTAGCCAGGTATACGAGCAGTACTTC
TRBJ2-7 TRBV4-1 NA NA CASSQDLGQRTEQYF TGCGCCAGCAGCCAAGATTTGGGACAACGAACCGAGCAGTACTTC
TRBJ2-3 TRBV5-1 many NA CASSGSTDTQYF TGCGCCAGCAGCGGGAGCACAGATACGCAGTATTTT
TRBJ2-2 TRBV10-3 many NA CAISESGGGELFF TGTGCCATCAGTGAGTCCGGGGGCGGGGAGCTGTTTTTT